The entry that follows covers one TCR beta chain sequence. The table came from immunoSEQ multiplex PCR; TCRdb's copy has only in-frame clones and leaves some out. This table has about 47,000 clones, about 92% appearing once. The data originate from a study of T cell changes during pregnancy in multiple sclerosis. The CDR3 contains 11 residues. The V and J ends lost 5 bases and 11 bases respectively, with 12 bases between them. Germline V gene lookup returns CDR1 MDHEN and CDR2 SYDVKM. The V call is TRBV28, the J call TRBJ1-1; the D is unclear. The input for sequencing was peripheral blood, taken in the second trimester of pregnancy. This TCR derives from a female donor with multiple sclerosis, enrolled in a pregnancy study. CDR3 protein: CASSVRNNAFF. CDR3 nucleotides: TGTGCCAGCAGTGTACGTAACAATGCTTTCTTT.